These T cell receptor beta chains were read from a single sample in a study of Tregs in tolerant kidney transplant recipients. Some clones are missing from TCRdb's copy, which holds only in-frame ones; the method was immunoSEQ multiplex PCR. The table shows about 120,000 clones, with about 90% occurring only once. Sequenced input: CD4+ T cells from blood. Receptors were obtained from a human donor in good health. Both conserved end residues are part of each CDR3. Each record gives: J gene, CDR3 length, V gene, clone size, D gene, CDR3 DNA, CDR3 protein. D genes are given only for firm matches. Not all rows give a size; the values are once, few, many and, for expanded clones, a class.

TRBJ1-1,14,TRBV7-6,.,.,TGTGCCAGCAGCCCCGGACCCTATAACACTGAAGCTTTCTTT,CASSPGPYNTEAFF
TRBJ1-6,12,TRBV11-2,.,.,TGTGCCAGCAGCCAGGGGAATTCACCCCTCCACTTT,CASSQGNSPLHF
TRBJ1-2,15,TRBV6-5,.,TRBD1,TGTGCCAGCAGTCGACAGGGTCGGATTAACTATGGCTACACCTTC,CASSRQGRINYGYTF
TRBJ2-7,13,TRBV5-6,.,TRBD2,TGTGCCAGCAGCTTGCGACTAGCTGGCGAGCAGTACTTC,CASSLRLAGEQYF
TRBJ1-1,10,TRBV20-1,.,.,TGCAGTGCTAGGAACACTGAAGCTTTCTTT,CSARNTEAFF
TRBJ1-6,13,TRBV2,few,.,TGTGCCAGTCTGCAGGGAAGTAGTTCACCCCTCCACTTT,CASLQGSSSPLHF
TRBJ1-1,14,TRBV7-8,once,.,TGTGCCAGCAGCACCCGACAGGCGAACACTGAAGCTTTCTTT,CASSTRQANTEAFF
TRBJ1-2,14,TRBV18,.,.,TGTGCCAGCTCACCTCCGGGAGGAGGCTATGGCTACACCTTC,CASSPPGGGYGYTF
TRBJ2-5,14,TRBV5-1,.,TRBD1,TGCGCCAGCAGCACCCGACAGGGGGGACAGACCCAGTACTTC,CASSTRQGGQTQYF
TRBJ2-1,12,TRBV28,.,.,TGTGCCAGCAGATTGACGGAGAATGAGCAGTTCTTC,CASRLTENEQFF
TRBJ1-6,13,TRBV19,.,.,TGTGCCAGTAGTCACCCCCGGCAATCACCCCTCCACTTT,CASSHPRQSPLHF
TRBJ2-2,14,TRBV7-6,.,.,TGTGCCAGCAGCTCGACAGGCCGGACCGGGGAGCTGTTTTTT,CASSSTGRTGELFF
TRBJ1-5,14,TRBV2,few,.,TGTGCCAGCAGTCCGGGACGGGGAAATCAGCCCCAGCATTTT,CASSPGRGNQPQHF
TRBJ2-3,15,TRBV4-2,.,TRBD1,TGTGCCAGCAGCCTGACAGGGGCAGGCACAGATACGCAGTATTTT,CASSLTGAGTDTQYF
TRBJ1-1,12,TRBV7-2,few,.,TGTGCCAGCAGCTTAGATCTAGGGGAAGCTTTCTTT,CASSLDLGEAFF
TRBJ2-1,16,TRBV5-1,.,.,TGCGCCAGCAGCTTGGCCCCTATCAATACCTACAATGAGCAGTTCTTC,CASSLAPINTYNEQFF
TRBJ1-1,11,TRBV6-6,.,TRBD1,TGTGCCAGCAGGAGACAGGGTGAAGCTTTCTTT,CASRRQGEAFF
TRBJ1-1,13,TRBV7-9,.,TRBD1,TGTGCCAGCGGCACCGGGACAGTTAATGAAGCTTTCTTT,CASGTGTVNEAFF
TRBJ2-7,14,TRBV29-1,.,TRBD1,TGCAGCGTTGTTGGCGGGACAGGGGCAGACGAGCAGTACTTC,CSVVGGTGADEQYF
TRBJ1-2,16,TRBV11-2,.,.,TGTGCCAGCAGCCCCCAGTCTGCCGAGTATAACTATGGCTACACCTTC,CASSPQSAEYNYGYTF